These 6 T cell receptor beta chains originate from one sample sequenced in a study of cytotoxic CD8 clonotypes in ibrutinib-treated CLL. Assay: immunoSEQ multiplex PCR; the TCRdb copy retains only in-frame clones and omits some. The data hold some 84,000 clones, with roughly 86% observed a single time. This sample comprised PBMCs, obtained before ibrutinib treatment. These receptors were taken from a human donor with chronic lymphocytic leukemia.

This clone was seen a handful of times. V is TRBV9 and J is TRBJ1-1; D not resolved. The germline gives CDR1 SGDLS, CDR2 YYNGEE. The CDR3 has 15 residues. V was trimmed by 0 bases and J by 0 bases, leaving 9 bases between them. CDR3 sequence reads: CASSVDVYVNTEAFF. As DNA, the CDR3 is TGTGCCAGCAGCGTAGACGTGTACGTGAACACTGAAGCTTTCTTT.

This chain joins TRBV7-3 and TRBJ1-2; TRBD1 is a possible D gene (5 bases). The CDR3 totals 13 residues. The germline V and J ends were trimmed by 5 bases and 8 bases, with 15 bases remaining between them. The germline CDR1 and CDR2 sequences are SGHTA and FQGTGA. CDR3 region: CASSRTDRLGYTF. In nucleotides, the CDR3 is TGTGCCAGCAGCCGCACCGACAGATTAGGCTACACCTTC.

The chain is built from TRBV10-3 and TRBJ2-5; 7 bases are a match to TRBD1. The J segment lost 5 bases and the V segment lost 6 bases, leaving 6 bases of the junction unmatched. Germline lookup yields CDR1 ENHRY and CDR2 SYGVKD. The CDR3 loop spans 13 amino acids. The CDR3 loop is CAIRVDRVETQYF. CDR3 bases: TGTGCCATCAGGGTAGACAGGGTTGAGACCCAGTACTTC.

V and J are TRBV19 and TRBJ2-3; the match to TRBD1 covers 12 bases. The CDR3 extends over 17 amino acids. Germline CDR1 LNHDA, CDR2 SQIVND (reference sequence). Losses at the gene ends were 0 bases for V and 6 bases for J; bases not matched to a gene: 7. The CDR3 region has the DNA TGTGCCAGTAGTATAGAGGAAGGGACAGGGGGCTGGGATACGCAGTATTTT. Amino acids: CASSIEEGTGGWDTQYF.

This sequence joins TRBV29-1 and TRBJ1-1; D uncertain. Trimming cost V 2 bases and J 3 bases, with 13 bases left between them. Germline V gene data show CDR1 as SQVTM and CDR2 as ANQGSEA. The length of the CDR3 is 14 residues. This CDR3 reads CSVEHDEGYTEAFF. CDR3 nucleotides: TGCAGCGTTGAACATGACGAAGGTTACACTGAAGCTTTCTTT. Drawing the rest from reference TRBV29-1 and TRBJ1-1, the complete variable domain is SAVISQKPSRDICQRGTSLTIQCQVDSQVTMMFWYRQQPGQSLTLIATANQGSEATYESGFVIDKFPISRPNLTFSTLTVSNMSPEDSSIYLCSVEHDEGYTEAFFGQGTRLTVV.

CDR3 sequence reads: CASSLLARGRRDTQYF. In nucleotides, the CDR3 is TGTGCCAGCAGTTTATTGGCCAGGGGGAGGCGGGATACGCAGTATTTT. The chain recombines TRBV27 with TRBJ2-3, with a weak D call TRBD1 (7 bases). The germline gives CDR1 MNHEY, CDR2 SMNVEV (reference sequence). The length of the CDR3 is 16 residues. V shed 1 base and J shed 6 bases, with 17 bases lying between them.